This TCR beta chain was identified during a study of neoadjuvant anti-PD-1 for oral cavity cancer (dated by TCRdb to 2020 to 2022). In terms of the full investigation: Before undergoing curative-intent surgical resection, most patients got three to four biweekly nivolumab doses at 3 mg/kg. A fourth nivolumab dose was given around day 43 to patients without progression, and definitive surgical resection was performed in those patients on days 50-56. Responders were defined as patients with complete response, partial response or stable disease by RECIST 1.1; non-responders were defined as patients with progression. The parent correlative cohort had 12 to 13 patients and a response rate of over 25%.

For deep sequencing, PBMC libraries mostly used around 500 ng of input genomic DNA, with six replicates for each sample. The immunoSEQ hsTCRbeta kit was used to prepare TCRbeta libraries, following the manufacturer's instructions. Sequencing of the completed libraries took place using an Illumina NovaSeq 6000 S4 flow cell after they had been pooled to approximately 3 nM. The paper's processing steps were these. The immunoSEQ Analyzer handled quality control and preprocessing of the raw data. The analysis was limited to productive rearrangements, and each clonotype was defined by a unique CDR3 amino acid sequence. Using the R package tcR, the researchers computed the Gini-Simpson index as their estimate of repertoire clonality. Gini indices were compared with Student's t test, and associations with tumor size change were assessed by Pearson correlation. TCRdb took this table from immuneACCESS and kept in-frame rearrangements with V and J called. Such tables lack part of the clones; where checked against another copy, unresolved V genes explain under half of the gap, and the rest is unexplained. Clonal size and the V and J genes are those of that table, whereas D and trimming came from the DNA. The sample table lists more than 25,000 clones, 80% of them with a count of one. Of the sample, around 3.1% falls within the top ten clones.

Comment on this clone: Which antigen it targets is not known. Base-call qualities are not available, and no considerably larger clone is one nucleotide away.

Results the study describes overall, beyond this receptor: Only a few patients per response group were included in the TCR analyses, and the authors called for validation in larger cohorts. After neoadjuvant nivolumab, significantly higher T cell clonality (Gini index) was found within PBMCs in non-responders than in responders. Higher pretreatment blood Treg/Th17 ratios correlated with both higher pretreatment blood TCRbeta clonality and lower post-treatment tumor TCRbeta clonality.

There are 16 amino acids in the CDR3, from cysteine to phenylalanine inclusive. The retained sequence is limited to the CDR3, 48 bases, with the frame set at the first base. Looking up the germline V gene (reference sequence) yields CDR1 SEHNR and CDR2 FQNEAQ. Germline trimming: 5 bases from V, 0 bases from J; junction bases outside gene matches: 8. Read against the paper, the sample's time point label means: after neoadjuvant nivolumab, at surgical resection. Patients had been newly diagnosed with stage II-IVA oral cavity squamous cell carcinoma, and no prior systemic or radiation treatment had been given to the patients. The cohort was composed of patients with HPV-negative, locally advanced oral cavity squamous cell carcinoma. Peripheral blood mononuclear cells were analyzed directly, without maintenance or expansion in culture. The samples were obtained from a longitudinal correlative study of a single-arm phase II trial testing neoadjuvant nivolumab in oral cavity squamous cell carcinoma. Subject-matched pre- and post-treatment PBMCs and tumors from three responders and three non-responders were subjected to genomic DNA-based TCRbeta sequencing. Peripheral blood mononuclear cells were drawn once before nivolumab treatment and a second time after treatment, when surgery took place. The Maxwell RSC DNA from Cells kit was used to extract genomic DNA from PBMCs.

The sequence was collected from a person between 35 and 79 years old with oral cavity squamous cell carcinoma. Sequencing was performed on PBMCs, taken after nivolumab (anti-PD-1) treatment. The V and J genes are TRBV7-9 and TRBJ2-3, and 7 junction bases match TRBD1. The nucleotides are TGTGCCAGCAGCGTCACAGGGGTCGAAAGCACAGATACGCAGTATTTT. This yields the protein CASSVTGVESTDTQYF. The CDR3, completed at both ends by the reference TRBV7-9 and TRBJ2-3 genes, gives the full variable domain DTGVSQNPRHKITKRGQNVTFRCDPISEHNRLYWYRQTLGQGPEFLTYFQNEAQLEKSRLLSDRFSAERPKGSFSTLEIQRTEQGDSAMYLCASSVTGVESTDTQYFGPGTRLTVL.